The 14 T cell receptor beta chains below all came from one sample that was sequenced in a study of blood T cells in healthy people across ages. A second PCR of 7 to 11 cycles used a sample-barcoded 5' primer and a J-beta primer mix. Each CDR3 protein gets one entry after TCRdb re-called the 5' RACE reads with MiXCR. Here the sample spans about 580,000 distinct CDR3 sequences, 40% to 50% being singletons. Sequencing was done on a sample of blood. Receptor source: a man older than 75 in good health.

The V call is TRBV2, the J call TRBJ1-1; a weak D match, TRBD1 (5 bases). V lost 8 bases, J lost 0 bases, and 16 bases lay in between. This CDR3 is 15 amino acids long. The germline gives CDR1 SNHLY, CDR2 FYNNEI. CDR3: CASYASTRVNTEAFF. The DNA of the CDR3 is TGTGCCAGCTACGCCAGCACCAGGGTGAACACTGAAGCTTTCTTT.

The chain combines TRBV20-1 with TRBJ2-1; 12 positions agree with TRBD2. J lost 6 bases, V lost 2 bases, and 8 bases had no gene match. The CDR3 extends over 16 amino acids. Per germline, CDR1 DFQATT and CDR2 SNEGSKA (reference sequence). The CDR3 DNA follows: TGCAGTGCTAGACGGGGGAGGACTAGCGGGGTCAATGAGCAGTTCTTC. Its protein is CSARRGRTSGVNEQFF.

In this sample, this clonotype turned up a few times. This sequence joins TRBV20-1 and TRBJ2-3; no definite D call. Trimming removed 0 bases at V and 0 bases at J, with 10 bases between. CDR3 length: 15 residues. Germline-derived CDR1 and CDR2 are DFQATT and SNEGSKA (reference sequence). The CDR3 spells CSARDLGSSTDTQYF. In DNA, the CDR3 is TGCAGTGCTAGAGATCTGGGGTCTAGCACAGATACGCAGTATTTT.

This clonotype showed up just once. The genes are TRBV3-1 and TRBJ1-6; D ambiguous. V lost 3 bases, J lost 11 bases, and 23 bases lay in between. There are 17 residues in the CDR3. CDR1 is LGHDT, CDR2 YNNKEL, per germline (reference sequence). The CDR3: CASSQGWLTMTGAPLHF. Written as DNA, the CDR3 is TGTGCCAGCAGCCAGGGGTGGCTTACGATGACCGGGGCACCCCTCCACTTT. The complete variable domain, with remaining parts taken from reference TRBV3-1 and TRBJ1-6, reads DTAVSQTPKYLVTQMGNDKSIKCEQNLGHDTMYWYKQDSKKFLKIMFSYNNKELIINETVPNRFSPKSPDKAHLNLHINSLELGDSAVYFCASSQGWLTMTGAPLHFGNGTRLTVT.

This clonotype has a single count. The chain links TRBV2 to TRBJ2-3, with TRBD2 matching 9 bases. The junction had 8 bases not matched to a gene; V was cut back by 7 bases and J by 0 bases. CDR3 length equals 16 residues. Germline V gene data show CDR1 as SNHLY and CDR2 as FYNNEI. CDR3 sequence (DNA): TGTGCCAGCAACCCTGTAGCGGGGGTTAGCACAGATACGCAGTATTTT. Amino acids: CASNPVAGVSTDTQYF.

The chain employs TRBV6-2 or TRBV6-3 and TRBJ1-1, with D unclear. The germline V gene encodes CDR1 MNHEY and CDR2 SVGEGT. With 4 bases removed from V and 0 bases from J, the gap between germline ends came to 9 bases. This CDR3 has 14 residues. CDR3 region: CASSSLEVNTEAFF. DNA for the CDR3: TGTGCCAGCAGTTCCCTTGAAGTGAACACTGAAGCTTTCTTT.

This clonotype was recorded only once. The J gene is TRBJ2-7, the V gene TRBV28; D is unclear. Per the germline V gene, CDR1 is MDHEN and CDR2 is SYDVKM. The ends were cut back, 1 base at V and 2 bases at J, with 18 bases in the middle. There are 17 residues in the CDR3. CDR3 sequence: CASSLFPKGSFPYEQYF. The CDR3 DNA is TGTGCCAGCAGTTTATTCCCCAAGGGATCTTTTCCCTACGAGCAGTACTTC.

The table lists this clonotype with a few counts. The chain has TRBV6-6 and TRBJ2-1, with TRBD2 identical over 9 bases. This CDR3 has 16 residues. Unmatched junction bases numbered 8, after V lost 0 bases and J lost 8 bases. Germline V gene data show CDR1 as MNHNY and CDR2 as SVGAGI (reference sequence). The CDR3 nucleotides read TGTGCCAGCAGTTACTCGGGGCGGGGGGGCCGCTATGAGCAGTTCTTC. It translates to CASSYSGRGGRYEQFF.

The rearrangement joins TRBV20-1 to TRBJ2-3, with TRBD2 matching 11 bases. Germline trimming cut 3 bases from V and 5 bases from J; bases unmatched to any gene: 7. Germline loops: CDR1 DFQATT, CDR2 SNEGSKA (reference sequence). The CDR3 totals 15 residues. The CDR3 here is CSASLTSGNGDTQYF. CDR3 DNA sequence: TGCAGTGCTAGCCTGACTAGCGGGAATGGAGATACGCAGTATTTT.

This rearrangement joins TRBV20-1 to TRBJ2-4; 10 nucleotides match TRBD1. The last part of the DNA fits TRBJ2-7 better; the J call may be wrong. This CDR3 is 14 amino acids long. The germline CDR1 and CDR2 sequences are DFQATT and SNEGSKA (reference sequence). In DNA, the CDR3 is TGCAGTGCCGCCGGGACAGGGGAGAGGTACGAGCAGTACTTC. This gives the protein CSAAGTGERYEQYF.

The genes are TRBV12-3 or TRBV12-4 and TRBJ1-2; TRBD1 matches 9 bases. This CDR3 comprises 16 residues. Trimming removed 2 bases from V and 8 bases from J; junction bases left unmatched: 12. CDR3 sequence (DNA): TGTGCCAGCAGTTTAAGTCTGTGGGACAGGGACAGGGGCTACACCTTC. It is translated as CASSLSLWDRDRGYTF.

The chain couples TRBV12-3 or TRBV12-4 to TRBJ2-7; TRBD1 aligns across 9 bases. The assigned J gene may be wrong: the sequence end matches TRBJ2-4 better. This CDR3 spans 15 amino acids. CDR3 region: CASSGDRAVENIQYF. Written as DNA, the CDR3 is TGTGCCAGCAGTGGGGACAGGGCTGTTGAAAACATTCAGTACTTC.

The CDR3 coding sequence is TGTGCCAGCAGCTTAGAGGCGGGGCCTAGGGAGCAGTACTTC. Translated, it gives CASSLEAGPREQYF. V and J are TRBV7-2 and TRBJ2-7; a weak D match, TRBD2 (6 bases). Deletions cut 1 base from V and 7 bases from J, with 14 bases between. The CDR3 has 14 amino acids. CDR1 and CDR2 (germline): SGHTA, FQGNSA.

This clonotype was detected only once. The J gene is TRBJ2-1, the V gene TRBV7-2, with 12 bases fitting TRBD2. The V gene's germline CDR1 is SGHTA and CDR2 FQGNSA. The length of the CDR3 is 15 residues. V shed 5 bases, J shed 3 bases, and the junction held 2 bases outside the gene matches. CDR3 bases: TGTGCCAGCAGCGCGACTAGCGGGAGCTACAATGAGCAGTTCTTC. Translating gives CASSATSGSYNEQFF.